The next 5 T cell receptor beta chains were all read from a single sample in a study of T cell repertoires in cytomegalovirus infection. MiXCR, run by TCRdb on the reads, gives a single entry per CDR3 protein. Here the sample spans a few hundred thousand distinct CDR3 sequences, roughly 9.5% being singletons. The specimen sequenced was PBMCs. The receptor set was obtained from a human donor in good health (CMV status not recorded). Some clones in this sample may be carry-over from other donors' samples.

This sequence joins TRBV23-1 and TRBJ2-5; D perhaps matches TRBD1 (5 bases). Being an ORF, TRBV23-1 has a function that is uncertain. This CDR3 is 15 amino acids long. V was trimmed by 0 bases and J by 4 bases, leaving 12 bases between them. CDR3 residues: CASSQSKTVRETQYF. The CDR3, as DNA: TGCGCCAGCAGTCAATCGAAGACAGTGAGAGAGACCCAGTACTTC.

This clonotype has just a few counts. V gene TRBV30 combines with J gene TRBJ2-1; 9 bases are shared with TRBD2. Germline loops: CDR1 GTSNPN, CDR2 SVGIG (reference sequence). V was pared by 1 base and J by 3 bases, with 4 bases of the junction left unmatched. The length of the CDR3 is 15 residues. CDR3 protein: CAWSAASGIYNEQFF. The CDR3, as DNA: TGTGCCTGGAGTGCCGCTAGCGGGATCTACAATGAGCAGTTCTTC.

This CDR3 reads CSARWAFQETQYF. In DNA, the CDR3 is TGCAGTGCTAGATGGGCCTTCCAAGAGACCCAGTACTTC. The chain has TRBV20-1 and TRBJ2-5; D not certain. Germline loops: CDR1 DFQATT, CDR2 SNEGSKA (reference sequence). The V end was cut by 2 bases, the J end by 1 base, with 8 bases between. The CDR3 has 13 amino acids.

This clonotype has only a few counts. This chain joins TRBV11-2 and TRBJ2-1, with TRBD2 matching 9 bases. Germline assignment: CDR1 SGHAT and CDR2 FQNNGV. The V and J ends lost 0 bases and 15 bases, in that order; junction bases with no gene match: 6. The CDR3 runs 13 residues. CDR3 amino acids: CASSLEVGTSLFF. The CDR3 DNA reads TGTGCCAGCAGCTTAGAGGTAGGGACTAGCCTGTTCTTC.

This clonotype was detected ten times or more. The V call is TRBV7-8, the J call TRBJ2-7; D is ambiguous. The V gene lost 1 base and the J gene lost 3 bases, with 19 bases spanning the gap. The CDR3 is 17 amino acids. Germline V gene data show CDR1 as SGHVS and CDR2 as FQNEAQ. This CDR3 is CASSLERIKAMGYEQYF. CDR3 nucleotides: TGTGCCAGCAGCTTAGAGAGAATCAAGGCGATGGGCTACGAGCAGTACTTC. Supplemented by reference TRBV7-8 and TRBJ2-7, the full variable domain reads GAGVSQSPRYKVAKRGQDVALRCDPISGHVSLFWYQQALGQGPEFLTYFQNEAQLDKSGLPSDRFFAERPEGSVSTLKIQRTQQEDSAVYLCASSLERIKAMGYEQYFGPGTRLTVT.